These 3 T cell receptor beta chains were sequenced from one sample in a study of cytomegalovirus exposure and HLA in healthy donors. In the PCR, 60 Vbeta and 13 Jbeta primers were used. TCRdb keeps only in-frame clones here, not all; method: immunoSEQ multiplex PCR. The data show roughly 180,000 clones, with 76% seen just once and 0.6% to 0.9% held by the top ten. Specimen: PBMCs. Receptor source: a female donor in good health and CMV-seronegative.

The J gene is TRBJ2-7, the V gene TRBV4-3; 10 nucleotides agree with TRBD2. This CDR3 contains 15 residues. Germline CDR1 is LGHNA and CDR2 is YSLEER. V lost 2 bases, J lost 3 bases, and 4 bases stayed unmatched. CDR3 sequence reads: CASSQQLAGNYEQYF. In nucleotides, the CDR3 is TGCGCCAGCAGCCAACAACTAGCGGGAAACTACGAGCAGTACTTC.

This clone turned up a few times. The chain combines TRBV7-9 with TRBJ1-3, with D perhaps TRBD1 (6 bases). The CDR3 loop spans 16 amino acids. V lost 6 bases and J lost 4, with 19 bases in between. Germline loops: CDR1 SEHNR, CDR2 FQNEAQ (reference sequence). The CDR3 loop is CASSQGGPRGGNTIYF. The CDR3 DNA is TGTGCCAGCAGTCAAGGGGGACCCCGGGGAGGAAACACCATATATTTT.

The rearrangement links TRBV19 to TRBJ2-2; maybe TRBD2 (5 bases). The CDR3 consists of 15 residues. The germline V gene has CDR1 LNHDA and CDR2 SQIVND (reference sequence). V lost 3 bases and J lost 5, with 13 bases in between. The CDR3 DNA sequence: TGTGCCAGTAGTATTCCCGGGGTAAAAACCGGGGAGCTGTTTTTT. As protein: CASSIPGVKTGELFF.